This T cell receptor (beta chain) was captured in a study of molecular identifiers for immune sequencing clone quantification. The overall study: Five portions were made in replicates from RNA of about 21,000 or 97,000 naive CD8 cells, and four underwent sequencing.

TCRdb recomputed calls from the PCR reads with MiXCR, one row per CDR3 protein. The sample holds 50,000 to 65,000 distinct CDR3 sequences, approximately 25% seen once. V was clipped by 4 bases and J by 3 bases; unmatched bases: 11. There are 16 residues in the CDR3. Germline CDR1 is MDHEN and CDR2 is SYDVKM. The CD8+CD4-CCR7+CD45RA+ phenotype defined the sorted naive CD8 T cells. There are many counts of this clonotype. This receptor was obtained from a human donor in good health. Some libraries in this study had Jurkat cell RNA spiked in. Sequences were obtained from naive CD8+ T cells from blood, with Jurkat cell RNA spiked in. Subset denoted: FACS-sorted CD8+CD4-CCR7+CD45RA+ naive T cells. This sequence joins TRBV28 and TRBJ2-7, with TRBD2 identical over 8 bases. The CDR3 nucleotides are TGTGCCAGCAGTTCAAGCGGGAGAGGGCCCAACTACGAGCAGTACTTC. Translation gives CASSSSGRGPNYEQYF.